The next 18 T cell receptor beta chains were all read from a single sample in a study of CD8+ T cells in alopecia areata. The treatment was: oral pan-JAK inhibitor, 5-10 mg twice daily. Extraction of RNA preceded its reverse transcription into cDNA, which served as the sequencing template. This table comes from immunoSEQ multiplex PCR, and its TCRdb copy is limited to in-frame clones, with some not included. The table includes some 220,000 clones, 50% to 60% detected once. The specimen comprised CD4+ T cells sorted from blood, sampled at week 4, from a patient treated with tofacitinib. These receptors came from a human donor with alopecia areata.

There are a few counts of this clone. The genes are TRBV4-3 and TRBJ2-3; the match to TRBD1 covers 7 bases. CDR1 and CDR2 from the germline V gene are LGHNA and YSLEER. V shed 0 bases and J 5 bases; nucleotides not matched to a gene: 11. The CDR3 sequence is 17 residues long. The CDR3 nucleotides are TGCGCCAGCAGCCAAGATAGGGGGCAGGGGGTGGAAGATACGCAGTATTTT. It specifies CASSQDRGQGVEDTQYF.

This clone has just one count. J is TRBJ1-6 and V is TRBV4-3; 7 positions match TRBD1. Germline V CDR1 and CDR2: LGHNA, YSLEER. CDR3 length equals 16 residues. V shed 3 bases, J shed 5 bases, and the junction held 7 bases outside the gene matches. The CDR3 reads CASSHPGTANNSPLHF. For the CDR3, the DNA is TGCGCCAGCAGCCATCCAGGGACAGCCAATAATTCACCCCTCCACTTT.

The chain links TRBV27 to TRBJ2-3, with a weak D call TRBD2 (6 bases). The CDR3 runs 14 residues. The ends were cut back, 2 bases at V and 2 bases at J, with 8 bases in the middle. CDR1 MNHEY and CDR2 SMNVEV come from the germline V gene (reference sequence). As DNA, the CDR3 is TGTGCCAGCAGTTTACGCGGGGCCACAGATACGCAGTATTTT. Protein sequence: CASSLRGATDTQYF.

The sample holds one count of this clone. This chain links TRBV30 with TRBJ2-1, with D perhaps given as TRBD1 or TRBD2 (5 bases each). Germline-derived CDR1 and CDR2 are GTSNPN and SVGIG (reference sequence). The V end lost 1 base, the J end lost 1 base, and 17 bases lay between the germline ends. The CDR3 has 17 amino acids. The CDR3 nucleotides are TGTGCCTGGAGTGGAGGGGCTAGCAAAGGGTCCTACAATGAGCAGTTCTTC. Its protein product is CAWSGGASKGSYNEQFF.

This clone was seen a handful of times. The chain combines TRBV29-1 with TRBJ1-5; 8 nucleotides match TRBD1. The CDR3 consists of 13 residues. V dropped 5 bases and J dropped 6; count of bases not matched to a gene: 6. Germline assignment: CDR1 SQVTM and CDR2 ANQGSEA. DNA for the CDR3: TGCAGCGTTCCTCAGGGGGCAGGTCAGCCCCAGCATTTT. Protein product: CSVPQGAGQPQHF.

The chain couples TRBV30 to TRBJ1-4, with 9 nucleotides matching TRBD1. Germline V gene sequence: CDR1 GTSNPN, CDR2 SVGIG (reference sequence). The CDR3 has 14 amino acids. J lost 8 bases, V lost 2 bases, and 6 bases had no gene match. CDR3 sequence reads: CAWSSWTGVEKLFF. For the CDR3, the DNA is TGTGCCTGGAGTTCCTGGACAGGGGTGGAAAAACTGTTTTTT.

Here the CDR3 reads CAITGSYGYTF. The CDR3, as DNA: TGTGCCATCACAGGGAGCTATGGCTACACCTTC. V gene TRBV7-2 combines with J gene TRBJ1-2; a weak D match, TRBD1 (6 bases). Germline values: CDR1 SGHTA, CDR2 FQGNSA. V was shortened by 10 bases and J by 4 bases, with 10 bases between the two germline ends. This CDR3 has 11 amino acids.

This chain connects TRBV19 to TRBJ2-7; D unresolved. V was cut by 7 bases and J by 2 bases, with 15 bases left in between. The CDR3 consists of 14 residues. Germline V lookup: CDR1 LNHDA, CDR2 SQIVND (reference sequence). CDR3 amino acids: CASTPPGRTYEQYF. The CDR3 region has the DNA TGTGCCAGTACCCCCCCGGGCAGAACCTACGAGCAGTACTTC.

This sequence joins TRBV30 and TRBJ1-2; D perhaps matches TRBD1 (6 bases). Germline CDR1 reads GTSNPN; CDR2 reads SVGIG (reference sequence). V lost 7 bases to trimming and J lost 5 bases, with 29 bases between them. The CDR3 is 17 amino acids. The chain's CDR3 is CAYQIGPGGQGTYGYTF. DNA for the CDR3: TGTGCCTACCAGATAGGGCCGGGGGGGCAAGGGACGTATGGCTACACCTTC.

The chain links TRBV7-8 to TRBJ1-6, with unresolved D. The CDR3 length is 15 residues. The germline V and J ends were trimmed by 4 bases and 7 bases, with 14 bases remaining between them. Germline V gives CDR1 SGHVS, CDR2 FQNEAQ. The CDR3 sequence: CASSWRGDLNSPLHF. CDR3 nucleotide sequence: TGTGCCAGCAGCTGGAGAGGTGATCTAAATTCACCCCTCCACTTT. Full variable domain (rest looked up from reference TRBV7-8 and TRBJ1-6): GAGVSQSPRYKVAKRGQDVALRCDPISGHVSLFWYQQALGQGPEFLTYFQNEAQLDKSGLPSDRFFAERPEGSVSTLKIQRTQQEDSAVYLCASSWRGDLNSPLHFGNGTRLTVT.

The chain has TRBV5-1 and TRBJ2-7; TRBD1 matches 8 bases. Germline CDR1 reads SGHRS; CDR2 reads YFSETQ. This CDR3 spans 15 amino acids. Germline trimming cut 2 bases from V and 6 bases from J; bases unmatched to any gene: 10. The CDR3 coding sequence is TGCGCCAGCAGCTTAGGACAGGGCCCCGTTATCGAGCAGTACTTC. This translates into CASSLGQGPVIEQYF.

The chain's CDR3 is CASSQVGGKLFF. The CDR3 DNA sequence: TGTGCCAGCAGCCAAGTTGGTGGGAAACTGTTTTTT. This rearrangement joins TRBV14 to TRBJ1-4; no firm D call. V shed 1 base and J shed 11 bases, with 8 bases lying between them. Germline V gene data show CDR1 as SGHDN and CDR2 as FVKESK. The CDR3 is 12 residues long.

The rearrangement links TRBV11-2 to TRBJ2-1; 7 positions match TRBD2. The V gene's germline CDR1 is SGHAT and CDR2 FQNNGV. The V segment lost 4 bases and the J segment 7 bases; nucleotides outside the gene matches: 4. This CDR3 region has 13 residues. The CDR3 DNA is TGTGCCAGCAGCTGGGACTACGGGAATGAGCAGTTCTTC. It codes for CASSWDYGNEQFF.

This rearrangement joins TRBV5-1 to TRBJ2-7; D remains unclear. Germline assignment: CDR1 SGHRS and CDR2 YFSETQ. The CDR3 contains 11 residues. V lost 3 bases and J 2 bases, leaving 3 bases between the germline ends. CDR3 in amino acids: CASSSAYEQYF. The CDR3 nucleotides are TGCGCCAGCAGCTCAGCCTACGAGCAGTACTTC.

With respect to this clone: The sample carries other DNA sequences with the same CDR3. The V call is TRBV18, the J call TRBJ2-3, with D uncertain. V lost 3 bases and J lost 6, with 4 bases in between. The CDR3 totals 11 residues. Germline CDR1 reads KGHSH; CDR2 reads LQKENI. CDR3 in amino acids: CASSPADTQYF. CDR3 nucleotide sequence: TGTGCCAGCTCACCGGCGGATACGCAGTATTTT.

The rearrangement uses TRBV5-1 and TRBJ2-7; TRBD1 matches at 9 bases. The V gene end was trimmed by 3 bases and the J gene end by 2 bases; junction bases not matched to a gene: 6. The CDR3 covers 15 residues. Germline CDR1 SGHRS, CDR2 YFSETQ. The CDR3 loop reads CASSWGGTGTYEQYF. The CDR3 DNA reads as TGCGCCAGCAGCTGGGGCGGGACAGGGACCTACGAGCAGTACTTC.

This rearrangement joins TRBV29-1 to TRBJ1-2; 7 bases map to TRBD1. The CDR3 runs 14 residues. CDR1 SQVTM and CDR2 ANQGSEA come from the germline V gene. Trimming at V came to 7 bases and at J to 7 bases, leaving 15 bases not matched to a gene. CDR3 residues: CSASTAHRGGGYTF. The CDR3 DNA sequence: TGCAGCGCATCGACGGCCCACAGGGGAGGTGGCTACACCTTC. Using reference TRBV29-1 and TRBJ1-2 for the parts outside the CDR3, the full variable domain is SAVISQKPSRDICQRGTSLTIQCQVDSQVTMMFWYRQQPGQSLTLIATANQGSEATYESGFVIDKFPISRPNLTFSTLTVSNMSPEDSSIYLCSASTAHRGGGYTFGSGTRLTVV.

The chain couples TRBV7-2 to TRBJ2-1; D remains unclear. The V gene lost 5 bases and the J gene lost 8 bases, with 13 bases spanning the gap. Germline-derived CDR1 and CDR2 are SGHTA and FQGNSA. The CDR3 consists of 13 residues. The CDR3 region has the DNA TGTGCCAGCAGCCTCCAGGTTGGCGATGAGCAGTTCTTC. Its translation: CASSLQVGDEQFF.